This entry lists 23 T cell receptor beta chains sequenced from one sample in a study of shared clonotypes between healthy human individuals. Clones were sequenced by immunoSEQ multiplex PCR, and TCRdb holds only the in-frame ones, with some missing. The sample lists about 180,000 clones, 90% to 95% occurring once. Sequencing was performed on naive CD4+ T cells sorted from blood. Subset given: CD45RA+ positively selected. These receptor sequences come from a woman between 25 and 40 years old in good health.

The chain recombines TRBV11-2 with TRBJ2-1; no reliable D call. There are 11 residues in the CDR3. Trimming cost V 8 bases and J 5 bases, with 7 bases left between them. Germline V CDR1 and CDR2: SGHAT, FQNNGV. In nucleotides, the CDR3 is TGTGCCAGCGGATATGACAATGAGCAGTTCTTC. This encodes CASGYDNEQFF.

This chain connects TRBV2 to TRBJ1-6; D is unresolved. The CDR3 spans 13 residues. Germline values: CDR1 SNHLY, CDR2 FYNNEI. Trimming removed 7 bases at V and 4 bases at J, with 8 bases between. In nucleotides, the CDR3 is TGTGCCAGCACAATGGGATATAATTCACCCCTCCACTTT. This sequence encodes CASTMGYNSPLHF.

The chain uses TRBV5-4 and TRBJ2-2; possible D gene TRBD2, 5 bases. The CDR3 totals 13 residues. Germline loops: CDR1 SGHNT, CDR2 YYREEE (reference sequence). Trimming removed 3 bases at V and 6 bases at J, with 9 bases between. CDR3 in amino acids: CASSSTRAGELFF. CDR3 DNA sequence: TGTGCCAGCAGCTCAACGAGGGCCGGGGAGCTGTTTTTT.

This sequence joins TRBV5-5 and TRBJ2-6; D unclear. Germline CDR1 and CDR2: SGHKS and YYEKEE (reference sequence). Trimming took off 4 bases at V and 0 bases at J, with 11 bases between the two ends. The CDR3 runs 16 residues. DNA for the CDR3: TGTGCCAGCAGCCGCGGAGAGGACTCTGGGGCCAACGTCCTGACTTTC. It codes for CASSRGEDSGANVLTF.

The rearrangement joins TRBV30 to TRBJ2-1; D unresolved. This CDR3 contains 12 residues. Trimming removed 1 base from V and 9 bases from J, with 10 bases in between. CDR1 and CDR2 (germline): GTSNPN, SVGIG (reference sequence). CDR3 region: CAWSAVVGEQFF. The CDR3 DNA reads as TGTGCCTGGAGTGCAGTGGTTGGTGAGCAGTTCTTC.

The J gene is TRBJ2-2, the V gene TRBV27; D tentatively fits TRBD1 or TRBD2 (8 bases each). V lost 5 bases and J lost 8, with 21 bases in between. CDR1 and CDR2 from the germline V gene are MNHEY and SMNVEV (reference sequence). The CDR3 sequence is 16 residues long. CDR3 coding DNA: TGTGCCAGCAGTATGGACAGGGCCAGCGGGAGAGGGGAGCTGTTTTTT. It yields the protein CASSMDRASGRGELFF.

The rearrangement uses TRBV2 and TRBJ1-2; TRBD1 aligns across 8 bases. Germline values: CDR1 SNHLY, CDR2 FYNNEI. CDR3 length: 13 amino acids. Trimming took 3 bases from V and 8 from J; bases not matched to a gene: 5. The CDR3 sequence is CASSDDRGGGYTF. The CDR3 DNA reads as TGTGCCAGCAGTGACGACAGGGGAGGGGGCTACACCTTC.

V gene TRBV11-3 combines with J gene TRBJ2-1; 7 bases match TRBD1. This CDR3 contains 16 residues. V was pared by 2 bases and J by 7 bases, with 11 bases of the junction left unmatched. The V gene's germline CDR1 is SGHNT and CDR2 YENEEA. CDR3 amino acids: CASSLTGAVRANEQFF. The CDR3 DNA sequence: TGTGCCAGCAGCTTAACAGGGGCAGTCAGAGCAAATGAGCAGTTCTTC.

The CDR3 DNA is TGTGCCAGCAGCTTCTCAGCTGGGGAGCTGTTTTTT. This sequence encodes CASSFSAGELFF. The gene calls are TRBV5-4 and TRBJ2-2; D not certain. Per germline, CDR1 SGHNT and CDR2 YYREEE (reference sequence). This CDR3 has 12 amino acids. V shed 2 bases and J shed 8 bases, with 7 bases lying between them.

V usage is TRBV7-9 and J usage is TRBJ2-7, with 10 bases lining up with TRBD2. Trimming cost V 1 base and J 5 bases; bases outside gene matches: 5. The CDR3 spans 15 residues. The germline gives CDR1 SEHNR, CDR2 FQNEAQ (reference sequence). CDR3 sequence: CASSLVLAGVHEQYF. The CDR3 region has the DNA TGTGCCAGCAGCTTAGTGCTAGCGGGAGTCCACGAGCAGTACTTC. Drawing the rest from reference TRBV7-9 and TRBJ2-7, the complete variable domain is DTGVSQNPRHKITKRGQNVTFRCDPISEHNRLYWYRQTLGQGPEFLTYFQNEAQLEKSRLLSDRFSAERPKGSFSTLEIQRTEQGDSAMYLCASSLVLAGVHEQYFGPGTRLTVT.

The chain couples TRBV6-5 to TRBJ1-5; D is unresolved. The germline CDR1 and CDR2 sequences are MNHEY and SVGAGI. The V gene lost 6 bases and the J gene lost 2 bases, with 11 bases spanning the gap. The CDR3 contains 14 residues. The CDR3 here is CASRSGYGNQPQHF. CDR3 in DNA: TGTGCCAGCAGATCCGGATATGGCAATCAGCCCCAGCATTTT.

In its sample, this clone was seen once. The chain is built from TRBV5-1 and TRBJ2-5, with 7 nucleotides matching TRBD2. CDR1 is SGHRS and CDR2 is YFSETQ in the germline V gene. V trimming: 4 bases; J trimming: 5 bases; junction bases outside the gene matches: 5. The CDR3 covers 13 residues. The CDR3 protein is CASSRTREETQYF. The DNA of the CDR3 is TGCGCCAGCAGCCGGACTAGGGAGGAGACCCAGTACTTC. Supplemented by reference TRBV5-1 and TRBJ2-5, the full variable domain reads KAGVTQTPRYLIKTRGQQVTLSCSPISGHRSVSWYQQTPGQGLQFLFEYFSETQRNKGNFPGRFSGRQFSNSRSEMNVSTLELGDSALYLCASSRTREETQYFGPGTRLLVL.

This chain uses TRBV5-1 with TRBJ2-3; D tentatively reads TRBD1 or TRBD2 (5 bases each). This CDR3 has 16 residues. CDR1 and CDR2 from the germline V gene are SGHRS and YFSETQ. Trimming took off 4 bases at V and 0 bases at J, with 15 bases between the two ends. The CDR3 sequence: CASSLPRGGSTDTQYF. The CDR3 nucleotides are TGCGCCAGCAGCCTGCCTCGGGGCGGGAGCACAGATACGCAGTATTTT.

This clone was counted once. The chain is built from TRBV5-1 and TRBJ2-7; D possibly uses TRBD1 or TRBD2 (5 bases each). Between the trimmed V and J ends, which lost 0 bases and 7 bases, there was a span of 23 bases. Germline V gene sequence: CDR1 SGHRS, CDR2 YFSETQ. This CDR3 region has 17 residues. CDR3: CASSLAGAGLLRGEQYF. CDR3 nucleotides: TGCGCCAGCAGCTTGGCCGGGGCGGGCCTTCTAAGAGGTGAGCAGTACTTC.

The chain joins TRBV6-5 to TRBJ2-3; D is perhaps TRBD1 (6 bases). The V and J ends lost 4 bases and 5 bases respectively, with 19 bases between them. The V gene's germline CDR1 is MNHEY and CDR2 SVGAGI. The CDR3 has 16 residues. The CDR3 region has the DNA TGTGCCAGCAGTTCAGTAGCGACAGGCAAGAGAGATACGCAGTATTTT. Amino acids: CASSSVATGKRDTQYF.

A single count supports this clone. The chain has TRBV7-8 and TRBJ1-5; D might be TRBD1 (6 bases). The germline V and J ends were trimmed by 5 bases and 8 bases, with 22 bases remaining between them. Germline CDR1 is SGHVS and CDR2 is FQNEAQ. The CDR3 has 16 residues. The CDR3 DNA reads TGTGCCAGCAGCCCAGCAGGACACAGGGTTTCGAAGCCCCAGCATTTT. Its translation: CASSPAGHRVSKPQHF.

The genes are TRBV28 and TRBJ1-3; possible D gene TRBD1, 6 bases. CDR3 length equals 14 residues. Trimming pared 7 bases from V and 0 bases from J, leaving 10 bases between. Germline values: CDR1 MDHEN, CDR2 SYDVKM. In nucleotides, the CDR3 is TGTGCCAGCACCACAGGGCCCTCTGGAAACACCATATATTTT. It specifies CASTTGPSGNTIYF.

This clone was seen a handful of times. The chain joins TRBV18 to TRBJ2-5; D not certain. V was pared by 5 bases and J by 5 bases, with 12 bases between. Germline lookup yields CDR1 KGHSH and CDR2 LQKENI. This CDR3 contains 13 residues. The CDR3 DNA is TGTGCCAGCTCATCCGGGTTTTTGGAGACCCAGTACTTC. This encodes CASSSGFLETQYF.

This clone occurred once. The chain has TRBV29-1 and TRBJ1-1; no reliable D call. Germline V gene sequence: CDR1 SQVTM, CDR2 ANQGSEA. Trimming took off 4 bases at V and 0 bases at J, with 9 bases between the two ends. This CDR3 has 13 amino acids. The CDR3 region has the DNA TGCAGCGTTGCTGGCAGCCTGAACACTGAAGCTTTCTTT. It specifies CSVAGSLNTEAFF.

The chain combines TRBV5-5 with TRBJ2-7; 16 bases are shared with TRBD2. The J segment lost 4 bases and the V segment lost 3 bases, leaving 1 base of the junction unmatched. The CDR3 runs to 15 residues. Germline CDR1 and CDR2: SGHKS and YYEKEE (reference sequence). The CDR3 loop is CASSWGLAGGYEQYF. CDR3 nucleotides: TGTGCCAGCAGCTGGGGACTAGCGGGAGGGTACGAGCAGTACTTC.

V usage is TRBV5-1 and J usage is TRBJ2-3; the D is unclear. CDR3 length: 14 residues. Per germline, CDR1 SGHRS and CDR2 YFSETQ. Trimming removed 3 bases from V and 2 bases from J, with 10 bases in between. The CDR3 region is CASSSWTNTDTQYF. The CDR3 DNA reads as TGCGCCAGCAGCTCGTGGACCAACACAGATACGCAGTATTTT. Full variable domain (outside the CDR3, taken from reference TRBV5-1 and TRBJ2-3): KAGVTQTPRYLIKTRGQQVTLSCSPISGHRSVSWYQQTPGQGLQFLFEYFSETQRNKGNFPGRFSGRQFSNSRSEMNVSTLELGDSALYLCASSSWTNTDTQYFGPGTRLTVL.

This chain connects TRBV28 to TRBJ2-7; 7 bases map to TRBD1. The germline CDR1 and CDR2 sequences are MDHEN and SYDVKM. The V segment lost 3 bases and the J segment 2 bases; nucleotides outside the gene matches: 7. CDR3 length: 15 residues. CDR3 sequence: CASSLRDRPTYEQYF. CDR3 in DNA: TGTGCCAGCAGTTTGAGGGACAGACCTACCTACGAGCAGTACTTC.

This clone has a handful of counts. This chain joins TRBV7-3 and TRBJ1-2; possible D gene TRBD1, 5 bases. This CDR3 has 15 residues. Germline CDR1 reads SGHTA; CDR2 reads FQGTGA. V was clipped by 1 base and J by 0 bases, with 9 bases between them. The CDR3 protein is CASSLMQGANYGYTF. CDR3 DNA: TGTGCCAGCAGCTTAATGCAGGGAGCTAACTATGGCTACACCTTC.